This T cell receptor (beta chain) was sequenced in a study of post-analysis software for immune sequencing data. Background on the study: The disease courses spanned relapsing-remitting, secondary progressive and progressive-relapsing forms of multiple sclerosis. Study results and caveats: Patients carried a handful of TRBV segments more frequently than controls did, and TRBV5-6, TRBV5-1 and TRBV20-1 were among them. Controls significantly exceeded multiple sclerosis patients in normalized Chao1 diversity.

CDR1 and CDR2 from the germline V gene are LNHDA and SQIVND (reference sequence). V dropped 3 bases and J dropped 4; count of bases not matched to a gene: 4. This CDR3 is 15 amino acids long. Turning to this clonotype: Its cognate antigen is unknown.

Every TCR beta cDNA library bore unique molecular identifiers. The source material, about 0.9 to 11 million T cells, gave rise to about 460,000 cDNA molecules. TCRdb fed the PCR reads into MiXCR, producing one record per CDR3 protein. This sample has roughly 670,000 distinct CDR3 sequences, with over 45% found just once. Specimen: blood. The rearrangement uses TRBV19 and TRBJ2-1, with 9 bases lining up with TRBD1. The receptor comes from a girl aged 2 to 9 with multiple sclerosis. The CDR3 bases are TGTGCCAGTAGTATGGGACAGGGTCAGTACAATGAGCAGTTCTTC. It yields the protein CASSMGQGQYNEQFF.